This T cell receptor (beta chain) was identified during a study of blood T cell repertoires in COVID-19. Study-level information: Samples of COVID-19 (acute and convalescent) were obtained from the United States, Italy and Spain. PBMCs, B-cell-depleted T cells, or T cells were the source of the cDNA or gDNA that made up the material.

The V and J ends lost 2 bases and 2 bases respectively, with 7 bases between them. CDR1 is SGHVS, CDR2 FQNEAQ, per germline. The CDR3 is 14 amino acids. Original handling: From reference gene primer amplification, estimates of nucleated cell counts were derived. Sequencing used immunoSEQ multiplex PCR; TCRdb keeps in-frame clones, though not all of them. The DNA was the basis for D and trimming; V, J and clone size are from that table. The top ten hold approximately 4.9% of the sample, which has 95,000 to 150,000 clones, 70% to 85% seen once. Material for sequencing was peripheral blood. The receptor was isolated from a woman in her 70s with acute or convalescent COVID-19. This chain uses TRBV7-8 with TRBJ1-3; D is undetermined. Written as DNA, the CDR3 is TGTGCCAGCAGCTTAATTGGCACTGGAAACACCATATATTTT. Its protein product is CASSLIGTGNTIYF.